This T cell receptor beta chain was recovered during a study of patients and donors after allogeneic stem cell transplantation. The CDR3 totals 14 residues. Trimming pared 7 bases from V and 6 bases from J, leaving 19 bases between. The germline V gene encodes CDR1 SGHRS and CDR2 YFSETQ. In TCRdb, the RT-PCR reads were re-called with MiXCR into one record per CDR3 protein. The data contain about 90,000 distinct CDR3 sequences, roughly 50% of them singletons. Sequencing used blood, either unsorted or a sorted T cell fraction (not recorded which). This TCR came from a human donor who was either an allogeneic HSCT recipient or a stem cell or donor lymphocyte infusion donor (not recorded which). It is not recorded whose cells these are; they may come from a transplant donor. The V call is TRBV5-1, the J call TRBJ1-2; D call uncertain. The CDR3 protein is CASRGDGRRHGYTF. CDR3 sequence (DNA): TGCGCCAGCCGTGGGGATGGAAGGAGGCATGGCTACACCTTC. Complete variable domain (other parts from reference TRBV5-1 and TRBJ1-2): KAGVTQTPRYLIKTRGQQVTLSCSPISGHRSVSWYQQTPGQGLQFLFEYFSETQRNKGNFPGRFSGRQFSNSRSEMNVSTLELGDSALYLCASRGDGRRHGYTFGSGTRLTVV.